This T cell receptor (beta chain) was sequenced for a study of vaccination and CD4 T cells after COVID-19. Once obtained from cultured CD4+ T cells, the DNA was sequenced using the Oncomine TCR Beta short-read assay. Each CDR3 protein is one row after TCRdb ran MiXCR on the PCR reads. The repertoire holds approximately 10,000 distinct CDR3 sequences, with roughly 54% as singletons. Treatment specified: approximately 9-day PBMC culture with coronavirus spike peptide pools or control peptides (ViraFEST assay). First, ViraFEST expanded antigen-specific T cells with peptide pools, and next it sequenced the TCRs. The V gene lost 7 bases and the J gene lost 7 bases, with 11 bases spanning the gap. The CDR3 extends over 12 amino acids. Looked up from germline, CDR1 is LNHDA and CDR2 is SQIVND (reference sequence). As regards this clonotype: Its antigen is unidentified.

V usage is TRBV19 and J usage is TRBJ1-5; no definite D call. Sequences were obtained from CD4+ T cells from blood, cultured in vitro. The TCR sequence derives from a human donor who had recovered from COVID-19. CDR3 sequence reads: CASNQSPQPQHF. Written as DNA, the CDR3 is TGTGCCAGTAACCAATCCCCACAGCCCCAGCATTTT.